These T cell receptor beta chains were read from a single sample in a study of regulatory T cells in long-lasting Graves disease. Each CDR3 protein gets one entry after TCRdb re-called the multiplex PCR reads with MiXCR. This table has hundreds of thousands of distinct CDR3 sequences, approximately 15% appearing once. This sample also belongs to another study, concerning T cells in Graves' hyperthyroidism and ophthalmopathy.

The sample here was peripheral blood mononuclear cells (PBMCs), taken at new diagnosis, from a patient treated with antithyroid drugs. The receptors were gathered from a man between 40 and 49 years old with Graves disease. Both conserved end residues are part of each CDR3. The order of the fields is J gene, clone size, D gene, V gene, CDR3 DNA, CDR3 protein. A D gene is named only where the DNA matches it firmly. Some rows have no size entry. The others give once, few or many, or a class for an expanded clone.

TRBJ1-4 many TRBD1 TRBV30 TGTGCCTGGAGTGGCCTTAGGGACAGGGAAGAAAAACTGTTTTTT CAWSGLRDREEKLFF
TRBJ2-5 few NA TRBV20-1 TGCAGTGCTAGACTAACTTTTGGCGGGGGCCTCCCAGAGACCCAGTACTTC CSARLTFGGGLPETQYF
TRBJ2-2 few NA TRBV5-1 TGCGCCAGCAGCTGGTCTAATACAGGGTCCGGGGAGCTGTTTTTT CASSWSNTGSGELFF
TRBJ2-5 many TRBD1 TRBV10-3 TGTGCCATCAGTGACAGGGGGGAGACCCAGTACTTC CAISDRGETQYF
TRBJ2-2 NA NA TRBV24-1 TGTGCCACCAGTGATGATACGCGGGAGCTGTTTTTT CATSDDTRELFF
TRBJ2-3 NA NA TRBV11-2 TGTGCCAGCAGCTTAGAAGGGCCAGGGAGGCCAGATACGCAGTATTTT CASSLEGPGRPDTQYF
TRBJ1-5 NA NA TRBV7-2 TGTGCCAGCAGCTTAGGTCTCCGGGTCGGTAGCAATCAGCCCCAGCATTTT CASSLGLRVGSNQPQHF
TRBJ2-3 NA NA TRBV19 TGTGCCAGTAGTATAGGTCACTACACAGATACGCAGTATTTT CASSIGHYTDTQYF
TRBJ2-7 many NA TRBV28 TGTGCCAGCAGTGCACCAGGGGGGGCTAGCTCCTACGAGCAGTACTTC CASSAPGGASSYEQYF
TRBJ1-2 NA TRBD1 TRBV5-6 TGTGCCAGCAGCTCTTCAGGGGGCGAATATGGCTACACCTTC CASSSSGGEYGYTF
TRBJ2-1 many NA TRBV12-3/TRBV12-4 TGTGCCAGCAGTTTAGCGGGGAGTTACAATGAGCAGTTCTTC CASSLAGSYNEQFF
TRBJ2-1 few NA TRBV7-9 TGTGCCAGCAGCCCTGGCTCAGTCCTACGGGGGCAGTTCTTC CASSPGSVLRGQFF
TRBJ2-1 many TRBD1 TRBV7-3 TGTGCCAGCAGCTTATCCGGGACAGGGTCAGGTGAGCAGTTCTTC CASSLSGTGSGEQFF
TRBJ1-1 many NA TRBV10-3 TGTGCCATCAGCGGACAGACGAACACTGAAGCTTTCTTT CAISGQTNTEAFF
TRBJ2-3 NA NA TRBV7-3 TGTGCCAGCAGCTTAAACGGTCCGCAGCACCGCACGACAGATACGCAGTATTTT CASSLNGPQHRTTDTQYF
TRBJ1-5 many NA TRBV28 TGTGCCAGCAGTTTAGCCTCTAATAGCAATCAGCCCCAGCATTTT CASSLASNSNQPQHF
TRBJ2-1 many NA TRBV16 TGTGCCAGCAGCAAAACAGGGATTTATGAGCAGTTCTTC CASSKTGIYEQFF
TRBJ2-7 few TRBD1 TRBV18 TGTGCCAGCTCACCACTAGGACAGGGGTACGAGCAGTACTTC CASSPLGQGYEQYF
TRBJ2-7 few TRBD1 TRBV10-3 TGTGCCATCAGCCGGACAGGGGCGGCCTACGAGCAGTACTTC CAISRTGAAYEQYF
TRBJ2-3 few NA TRBV20-1 TGCAGTGCTATCCCCCGGTCCGGGTCAGGGGATACGCAGTATTTT CSAIPRSGSGDTQYF
TRBJ1-5 NA NA TRBV5-1 TGCGCCAGCAGCTTGGGAGGCGGCTATCAGCCCCAGCATTTT CASSLGGGYQPQHF
TRBJ1-4 NA NA TRBV20-1 TGCAGTGCTAGAGATCTCAGGGGTAGTGAAAAACTGTTTTTT CSARDLRGSEKLFF
TRBJ2-7 many NA TRBV20-1 TGCAGTGCTAGAGAATCTAGAGCATACGAGCAGTACTTC CSARESRAYEQYF
TRBJ2-2 few TRBD1 TRBV5-5 TGTGCCAGCAGCTTGGCCATAGAGACAGGGGCGAACACCGGGGAGCTGTTTTTT CASSLAIETGANTGELFF
TRBJ1-4 many NA TRBV12-3/TRBV12-4 TGTGCCAGCAGTCTGGGACTAACTAATGAAAAACTGTTTTTT CASSLGLTNEKLFF
TRBJ1-5 NA TRBD1 TRBV25-1 TGTGCCAGCAGTGAATCGGGACGGTCGGGACAGGGTGGAGATCAGCCCCAGCATTTT CASSESGRSGQGGDQPQHF
TRBJ2-1 few TRBD1 TRBV29-1 TGCAGCGCCCCCGGGACAGTCTCCTACAATGAGCAGTTCTTC CSAPGTVSYNEQFF
TRBJ1-6 many TRBD1 TRBV7-9 TGTGCCAGCAGCACGTCCGGGACAGGGCAATCACCCCTCCACTTT CASSTSGTGQSPLHF
TRBJ2-2 many TRBD2 TRBV6-1 TGTGCCAGCAGGCGGGCAGCGCTAGCGGGGGGGCCCGGGGAGCTGTTTTTT CASRRAALAGGPGELFF
TRBJ1-6 few NA TRBV9 TGTGCCAGCAGCCCCGGAGTGGGATCACCCCTCCACTTT CASSPGVGSPLHF
TRBJ1-5 many TRBD1 TRBV28 TGTGCCAGCAGTCCCCCTTATTCCGGGACAGTTTATAGCAATCAGCCCCAGCATTTT CASSPPYSGTVYSNQPQHF
TRBJ2-1 many NA TRBV5-1 TGCGCCAGCAGCTCGACAATCCCCCCTACCTACAATGAGCAGTTCTTC CASSSTIPPTYNEQFF
TRBJ2-1 many TRBD1 TRBV7-3 TGTGCCAGCAGCTTGGCGGACAGGGACTACAATGAGCAGTTCTTC CASSLADRDYNEQFF
TRBJ1-5 few NA TRBV5-5 TGTGCCAGCAGCTATAACCGTTATCAGCCCCAGCATTTT CASSYNRYQPQHF
TRBJ2-4 many NA TRBV28 TGTGCCAGCAGTTCGGGATTGAACATTCAGTACTTC CASSSGLNIQYF
TRBJ1-1 many NA TRBV28 TGTGCCAGCATCGCCACGGGCACTGAAGCTTTCTTT CASIATGTEAFF
TRBJ2-1 few NA TRBV29-1 TGCAGCGTTGAAGGCGCCGGGACCCTCTCCTACAATGAGCAGTTCTTC CSVEGAGTLSYNEQFF
TRBJ2-7 few NA TRBV4-1 TGCGCCAGCAGACATGATTTCCAGGGTGGCGAGCAGTACTTC CASRHDFQGGEQYF
TRBJ2-4 many TRBD1 TRBV20-1 TGCAGTGCTAACCCCCGGGGACAGGGGAGTTCCAAAAACATTCAGTACTTC CSANPRGQGSSKNIQYF
TRBJ2-5 few NA TRBV6-2/TRBV6-3 TGTGCCAGCAGTGAACATCTGACGACGGCAGAGACCCAGTACTTC CASSEHLTTAETQYF